This T cell receptor (beta chain) was sequenced during a study of a mutant IDH1 vaccine in newly diagnosed glioma (dated by TCRdb to the early 2020s). Regarding the research as a whole: Patients were given eight vaccinations, in weeks 1, 3, 5, 7, 11, 15, 19 and 23, which matched visits V03 through V10. Vaccination was initiated 4-6 weeks after radiotherapy alone, or concurrently with temozolomide cycles in the chemotherapy-containing groups. Of the 32 treated patients, approximately 62% were male and approximately 38% were female, and the mean age was 40.4 years. Prior to enrollment, patients had been given standard therapy consisting of radiotherapy alone, temozolomide alone, or radiochemotherapy with temozolomide, with the combination given to most patients. Peripheral blood was drawn at six visits: V03 (baseline), V05, V07, V10, V12 and V13. For exploratory analyses, 25 to 30 treated patients had longitudinal TCRB deep sequencing done wherever samples were available.

In the paper's terms, the time point label means: week 23, last vaccination. A 20-mer mutant IDH1 peptide at 300 micrograms in Montanide made up each vaccine dose, which was injected subcutaneously together with topical imiquimod. The donors had newly diagnosed IDH1-mutant astrocytomas of WHO grade 3 or 4 that showed loss of nuclear ATRX. The samples were drawn from NOA16, a multicentre, single-arm, open-label phase I trial in Germany that tested a mutant IDH1 peptide vaccine in humans for the first time. The DNeasy Blood and Tissue Kit was used to extract genomic DNA from EDTA blood for TCRB sequencing. The library was generated by the immunoSEQ multiplex PCR assay. Following the manufacturer's protocol, the hsTCRB Kit was used to amplify rearranged TCR beta chain sequences. TCRB libraries were sequenced on an Illumina MiSeq. As for how the authors treated the data: The proprietary platform of the kit vendor was used for demultiplexing, trimming and gene mapping. TCRdb limited this immuneACCESS table to in-frame rearrangements with V and J called. A share of clones is missing; checked studies link under half to unresolved V genes, and the rest is unexplained. The V and J calls and clone size come from that table; D and trimming were worked out from the DNA. In this sample the table shows around 40,000 clones, about four fifths of which occur a single time. The ten biggest clones cover approximately 6.5% of the sample.

The CDR3 runs 14 amino acids, cysteine and phenylalanine included. Of the read, only the CDR3 DNA is kept; its 42 bases are in frame from base 1. V loses 6 bases of germline sequence and J loses 3 bases, and the interval between the two ends is 14 bases. The germline V gene sets CDR1 to SGHVS and CDR2 to FQNEAQ. Concerning this clone itself: What this receptor recognizes is not known. Base qualities are not provided; no much larger clone lies one nucleotide away.

Overall results and qualifications from the work: PBMC samples for TCRB deep sequencing were selected based on availability. Across multiple MHC alleles, vaccine-induced immune responses were seen in 90% to 95% of patients. The authors stated that sample limitations prevented analyses of patient blood samples from being reproduced. Pseudoprogression seemed to be unrelated to changes in the top peripheral T cell clonotypes found by TCRB sequencing.

This TCR was sampled from a woman aged 40 to 55 with glioma. Some clones in this sample may be carry-over from other donors' samples. The chain employs TRBV7-8 and TRBJ2-5; the D gene is perhaps TRBD2, on 6 matching bases. The sequenced sample was PBMCs, obtained from a glioma patient whose treatment included an IDH1 peptide vaccine. In nucleotides, the sequence is TGTGCCAGCAGACGGGCCGGGGGAGAAGAGACCCAGTACTTC. This yields the protein CASRRAGGEETQYF.